This TCR beta chain is drawn from a study of blood T cell repertoires in COVID-19. Trimming pared 0 bases from V and 1 base from J, leaving 6 bases between. The germline V gene encodes CDR1 MGHRA and CDR2 YSYEKL. This CDR3 has 14 amino acids. TCRdb keeps only in-frame clones here, not all; method: immunoSEQ multiplex PCR. The sample yields around 69,000 clones, 70% to 90% seen once. This TCR derives from a man aged 50-59 years with active COVID-19. The rearrangement links TRBV4-1 to TRBJ1-1, with D hard to call. The sample was peripheral blood. The DNA for the CDR3 is TGCGCCAGCAGCCAAGATCTCTCGAACACTGAAGCTTTCTTT. Its translation: CASSQDLSNTEAFF.